The clone carrying this TCR beta chain has more than one count but fewer than ten. The sample belongs to a study of blood T cells in healthy people across ages. The CDR3 totals 14 residues. V lost 6 bases and J 2 bases, leaving 14 bases between the germline ends. It was with a sample-barcoded 5' primer and a J-beta primer mix that a second PCR of roughly 7 to 12 cycles was run. TCRdb passed the 5' RACE reads through MiXCR, listing each CDR3 protein once. The data hold over 1,200,000 distinct CDR3 sequences, with approximately 59% observed a single time. The genes are TRBV12-3 or TRBV12-4 and TRBJ2-7; tentative D call: TRBD2 (5 bases). The receptor's source is a man aged 18 to 35 in good health. Sequencing input: blood. The CDR3 protein is CASRPTGNTYEQYF. The DNA for the CDR3 is TGTGCCAGCAGACCTACCGGGAACACCTACGAGCAGTACTTC.